The clone carrying this T cell receptor beta chain showed up just a few times. What it recognizes is unknown. CDR1 and CDR2 from the germline V gene are MNHNS and SASEGT. The CDR3 is 15 amino acids. Trimming left V 0 bases short and J 2 bases short, with 9 bases between. The data originate from a study of T cell repertoires in cytomegalovirus infection. Study-level background: Indicated by public TCR beta signatures were CMV infection and matching HLA type.

Study-wide results and limits: HLA-C-restricted CMV clonotypes gave the most frequent clonotype in two of eight donors.

TCRdb reanalysed the reads using MiXCR and keeps one entry per CDR3 protein. The data show fewer than 550,000 distinct CDR3 sequences, approximately 15% seen once. The V gene is TRBV6-1, the J gene TRBJ2-3; D is unresolved. The specimen was CD8+ T cells from PBMCs. The receptor's source is a human donor in good health (CMV status not recorded). Some clones in this sample may be carry-over from other donors' samples. This CDR3 is CASSEAARLTDTQYF. The CDR3 DNA reads as TGTGCCAGCAGTGAAGCAGCGCGTCTCACAGATACGCAGTATTTT.